Presented here are 5 T cell receptor beta chains from one specimen sequenced in a study of blood T cell repertoires in COVID-19. Method: immunoSEQ multiplex PCR; TCRdb's copy keeps in-frame clones and lacks some. Counted here are about 350,000 clones, roughly nine tenths occurring once; the ten biggest clones make up roughly 4%. The sample comprised peripheral blood. The receptors stem from a woman aged 55 to 70 with COVID-19, enrolled during active disease.

The rearrangement links TRBV27 to TRBJ1-5; perhaps TRBD1 as D (5 bases). Trimming took off 6 bases at V and 9 bases at J, with 21 bases between the two ends. The CDR3 totals 15 residues. The germline gives CDR1 MNHEY, CDR2 SMNVEV (reference sequence). The CDR3 is CASSLRGTAVGPQHF. CDR3 DNA: TGTGCCAGCAGCCTTCGGGGGACCGCCGTGGGGCCCCAGCATTTT.

J is TRBJ1-2 and V is TRBV15, with 8 positions matching TRBD1. This CDR3 spans 20 amino acids. The germline CDR1 and CDR2 sequences are LNHNV and YYDKDF (reference sequence). The V segment lost 2 bases and the J segment 0 bases; nucleotides outside the gene matches: 17. Here the CDR3 reads CATSRTPLSRTGYSNYGYTF. The CDR3 DNA reads as TGTGCCACCAGCAGAACCCCCCTAAGTAGGACAGGGTATTCTAACTATGGCTACACCTTC.

The CDR3 sequence is CARQGAETQYF. CDR3 nucleotides: TGTGCCCGACAGGGGGCCGAGACGCAGTATTTT. The rearrangement uses TRBV30 and TRBJ2-3, with 10 bases identical to TRBD1. Germline lookup yields CDR1 GTSNPN and CDR2 SVGIG (reference sequence). The CDR3 length is 11 residues. V gave up 8 bases and J gave up 9 bases; unmatched junction bases: 5.

The rearrangement links TRBV5-5 to TRBJ1-2; 9 bases map to TRBD1. Unmatched junction bases numbered 6, after V lost 4 bases and J lost 5 bases. There are 14 residues in the CDR3. Germline assignment: CDR1 SGHKS and CDR2 YYEKEE (reference sequence). CDR3: CASSPGTGIYGYTF. The CDR3 nucleotides are TGTGCCAGCAGCCCCGGGACAGGGATTTATGGCTACACCTTC. The entire variable domain, with the rest obtained from reference TRBV5-5 and TRBJ1-2, is as follows: DAGVTQSPTHLIKTRGQQVTLRCSPISGHKSVSWYQQVLGQGPQFIFQYYEKEERGRGNFPDRFSARQFPNYSSELNVNALLLGDSALYLCASSPGTGIYGYTFGSGTRLTVV.

The chain carries TRBV5-1 and TRBJ1-4, with D perhaps TRBD1 (6 bases). Germline V gives CDR1 SGHRS, CDR2 YFSETQ. The CDR3 consists of 14 residues. Trimming took off 3 bases at V and 3 bases at J, with 9 bases between the two ends. The DNA for the CDR3 is TGCGCCAGCAGCTGGACAGACTCTAATGAAAAACTGTTTTTT. It codes for CASSWTDSNEKLFF.